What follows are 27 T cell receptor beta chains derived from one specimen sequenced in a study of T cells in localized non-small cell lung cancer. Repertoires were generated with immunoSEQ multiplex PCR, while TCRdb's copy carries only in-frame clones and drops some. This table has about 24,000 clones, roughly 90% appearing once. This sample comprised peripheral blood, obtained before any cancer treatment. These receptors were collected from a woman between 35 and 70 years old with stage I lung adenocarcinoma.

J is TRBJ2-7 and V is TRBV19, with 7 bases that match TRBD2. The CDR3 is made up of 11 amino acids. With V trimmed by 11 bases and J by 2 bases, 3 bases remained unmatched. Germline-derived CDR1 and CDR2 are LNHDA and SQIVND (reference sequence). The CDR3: CASSGAYEQYF. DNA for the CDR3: TGTGCCTCTAGCGGAGCCTACGAGCAGTACTTC.

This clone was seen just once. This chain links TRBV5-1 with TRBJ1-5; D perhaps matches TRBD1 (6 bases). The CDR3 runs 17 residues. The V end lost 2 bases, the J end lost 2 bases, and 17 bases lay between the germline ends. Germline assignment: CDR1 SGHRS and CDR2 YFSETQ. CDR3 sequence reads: CASSFTQPTGGNQPQHF. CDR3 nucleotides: TGCGCCAGCAGCTTTACCCAACCGACAGGCGGCAATCAGCCCCAGCATTTT.

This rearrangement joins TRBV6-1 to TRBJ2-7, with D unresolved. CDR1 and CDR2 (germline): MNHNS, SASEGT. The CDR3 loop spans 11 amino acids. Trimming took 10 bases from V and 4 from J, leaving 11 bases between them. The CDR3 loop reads CAITGFYEQYF. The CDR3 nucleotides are TGTGCCATCACTGGGTTTTACGAGCAGTACTTC.

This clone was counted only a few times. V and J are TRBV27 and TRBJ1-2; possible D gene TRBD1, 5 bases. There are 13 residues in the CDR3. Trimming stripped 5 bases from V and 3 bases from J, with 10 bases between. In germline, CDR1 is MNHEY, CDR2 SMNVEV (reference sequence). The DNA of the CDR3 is TGTGCCAGCAGTCGCGGGACGGACTATGGCTACACCTTC. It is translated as CASSRGTDYGYTF.

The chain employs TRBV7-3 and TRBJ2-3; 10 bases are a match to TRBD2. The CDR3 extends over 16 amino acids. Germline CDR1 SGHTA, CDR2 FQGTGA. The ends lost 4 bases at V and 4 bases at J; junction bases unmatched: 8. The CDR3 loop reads CASSSSGTSDADTQYF. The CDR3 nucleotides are TGTGCCAGCAGCTCTTCCGGGACTAGCGATGCAGATACGCAGTATTTT.

The CDR3 is CASSSLAGGRRLAKNIQYF. The DNA for the CDR3 is TGTGCCAGCAGTTCCCTAGCGGGAGGGCGAAGACTAGCCAAAAACATTCAGTACTTC. This sequence joins TRBV28 and TRBJ2-4; the match to TRBD2 covers 12 bases. This CDR3 region has 19 residues. Germline loops: CDR1 MDHEN, CDR2 SYDVKM. V shed 4 bases, J shed 0 bases, and the junction held 10 bases outside the gene matches.

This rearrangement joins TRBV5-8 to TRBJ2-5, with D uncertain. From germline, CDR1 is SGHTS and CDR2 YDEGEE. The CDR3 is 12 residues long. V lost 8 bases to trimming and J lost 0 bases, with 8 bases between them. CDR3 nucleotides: TGTGCCAGTTTATTCGACCAAGAGACCCAGTACTTC. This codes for CASLFDQETQYF.

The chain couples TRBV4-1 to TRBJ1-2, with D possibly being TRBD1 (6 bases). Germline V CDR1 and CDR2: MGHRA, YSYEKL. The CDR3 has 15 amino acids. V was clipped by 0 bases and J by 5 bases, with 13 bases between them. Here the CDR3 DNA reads TGCGCCAGCAGCCAAGATCGGGGGGCGGGATATGGCTACACCTTC. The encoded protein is CASSQDRGAGYGYTF.

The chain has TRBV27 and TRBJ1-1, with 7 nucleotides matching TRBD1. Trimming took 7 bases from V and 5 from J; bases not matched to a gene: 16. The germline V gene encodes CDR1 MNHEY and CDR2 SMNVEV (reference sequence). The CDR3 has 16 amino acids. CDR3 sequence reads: CASTLSGQFLGTEAFF. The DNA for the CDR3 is TGTGCCAGCACCCTATCGGGACAGTTCTTAGGTACTGAAGCTTTCTTT.

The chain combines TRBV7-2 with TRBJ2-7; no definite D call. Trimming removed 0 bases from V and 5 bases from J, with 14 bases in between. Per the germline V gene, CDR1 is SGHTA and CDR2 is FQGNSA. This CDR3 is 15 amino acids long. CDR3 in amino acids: CASSLAPVTKDEQYF. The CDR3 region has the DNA TGTGCCAGCAGCTTAGCGCCCGTTACAAAGGACGAGCAGTACTTC.

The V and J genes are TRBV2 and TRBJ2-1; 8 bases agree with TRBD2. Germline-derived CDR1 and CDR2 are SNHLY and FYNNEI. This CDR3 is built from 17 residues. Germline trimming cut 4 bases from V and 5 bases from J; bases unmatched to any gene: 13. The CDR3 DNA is TGTGCCAGCAGTGGACACCCCGGGGGGGGAGACCACAATGAGCAGTTCTTC. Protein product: CASSGHPGGGDHNEQFF.

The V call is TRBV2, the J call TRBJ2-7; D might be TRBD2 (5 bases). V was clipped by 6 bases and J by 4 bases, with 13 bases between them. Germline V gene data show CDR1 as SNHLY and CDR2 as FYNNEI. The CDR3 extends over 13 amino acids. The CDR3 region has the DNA TGTGCCAGCAGGGATTCGACGGGGTACGAGCAGTACTTC. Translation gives CASRDSTGYEQYF.

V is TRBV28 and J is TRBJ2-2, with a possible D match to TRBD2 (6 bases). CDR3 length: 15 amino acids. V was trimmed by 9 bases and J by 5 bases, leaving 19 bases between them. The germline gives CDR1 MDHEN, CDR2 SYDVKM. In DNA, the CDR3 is TGTGCCAGACCGGGACTCCTGGGAGGTACCGGGGAGCTGTTTTTT. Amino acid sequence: CARPGLLGGTGELFF.

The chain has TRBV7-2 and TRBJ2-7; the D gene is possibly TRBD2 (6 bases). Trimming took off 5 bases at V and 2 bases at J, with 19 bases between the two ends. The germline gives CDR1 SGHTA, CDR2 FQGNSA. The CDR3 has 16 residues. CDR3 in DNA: TGTGCCAGCAGCCCTAGCGCAGCGGGCGGGACCTACGAGCAGTACTTC. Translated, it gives CASSPSAAGGTYEQYF.

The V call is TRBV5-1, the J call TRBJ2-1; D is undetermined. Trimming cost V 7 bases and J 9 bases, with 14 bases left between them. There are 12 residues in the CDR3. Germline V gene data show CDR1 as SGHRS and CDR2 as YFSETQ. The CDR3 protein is CASGLEGPEQFF. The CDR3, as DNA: TGCGCCAGCGGGCTAGAAGGTCCTGAGCAGTTCTTC.

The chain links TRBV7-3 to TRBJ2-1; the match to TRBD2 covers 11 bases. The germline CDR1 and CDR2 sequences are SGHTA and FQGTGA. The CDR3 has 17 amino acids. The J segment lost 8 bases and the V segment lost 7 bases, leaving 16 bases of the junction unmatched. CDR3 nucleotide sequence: TGTGCCAGCACGAATCTCCTACTAGCGGGAGTGGGAGATGAGCAGTTCTTC. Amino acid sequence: CASTNLLLAGVGDEQFF.

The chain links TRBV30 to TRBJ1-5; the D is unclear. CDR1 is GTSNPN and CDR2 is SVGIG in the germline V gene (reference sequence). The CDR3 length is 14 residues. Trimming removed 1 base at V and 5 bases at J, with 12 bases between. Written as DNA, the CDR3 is TGTGCCTGGAGTGGTGCCTCCACGGATCAGCCCCAGCATTTT. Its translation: CAWSGASTDQPQHF.

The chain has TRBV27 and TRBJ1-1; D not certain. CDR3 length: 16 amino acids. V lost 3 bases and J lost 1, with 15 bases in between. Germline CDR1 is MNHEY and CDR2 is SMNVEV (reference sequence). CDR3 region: CASSFTRYRTNTEAFF. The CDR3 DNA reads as TGTGCCAGCAGTTTTACGCGATACCGGACGAACACTGAAGCTTTCTTT.

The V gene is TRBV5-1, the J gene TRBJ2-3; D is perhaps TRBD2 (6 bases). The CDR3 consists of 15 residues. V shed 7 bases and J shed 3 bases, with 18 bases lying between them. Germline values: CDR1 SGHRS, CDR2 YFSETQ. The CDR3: CASSMGGISTDTQYF. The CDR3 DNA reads TGCGCCAGCTCCATGGGCGGGATTTCAACAGATACGCAGTATTTT. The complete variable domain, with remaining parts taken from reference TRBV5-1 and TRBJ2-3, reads KAGVTQTPRYLIKTRGQQVTLSCSPISGHRSVSWYQQTPGQGLQFLFEYFSETQRNKGNFPGRFSGRQFSNSRSEMNVSTLELGDSALYLCASSMGGISTDTQYFGPGTRLTVL.

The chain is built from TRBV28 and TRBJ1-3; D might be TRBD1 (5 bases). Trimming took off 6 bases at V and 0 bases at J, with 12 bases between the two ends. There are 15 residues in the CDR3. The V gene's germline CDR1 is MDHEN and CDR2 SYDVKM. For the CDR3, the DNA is TGTGCCAGCAGGGGCGGCGGGGGCTCTGGAAACACCATATATTTT. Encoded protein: CASRGGGGSGNTIYF.

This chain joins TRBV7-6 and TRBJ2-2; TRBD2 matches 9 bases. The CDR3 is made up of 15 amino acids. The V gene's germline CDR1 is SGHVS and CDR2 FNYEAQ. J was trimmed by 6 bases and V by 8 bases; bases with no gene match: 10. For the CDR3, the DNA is TGTGCCAGCTCCGCTAGCGGGGCAAACGCCGGGGAGCTGTTTTTT. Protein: CASSASGANAGELFF.

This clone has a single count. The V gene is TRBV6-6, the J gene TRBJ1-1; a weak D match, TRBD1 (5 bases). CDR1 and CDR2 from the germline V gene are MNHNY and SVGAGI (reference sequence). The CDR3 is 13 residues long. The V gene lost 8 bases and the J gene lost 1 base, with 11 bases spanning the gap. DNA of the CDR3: TGTGCCAGCGGGGCTCGGGGGAACACTGAAGCTTTCTTT. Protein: CASGARGNTEAFF.

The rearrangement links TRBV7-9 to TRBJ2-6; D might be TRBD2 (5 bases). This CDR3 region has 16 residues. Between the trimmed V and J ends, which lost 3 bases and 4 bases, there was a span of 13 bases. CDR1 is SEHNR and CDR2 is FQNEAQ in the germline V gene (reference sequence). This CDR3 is CASSFSSGIGANVLTF. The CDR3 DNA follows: TGTGCCAGCAGCTTTTCATCGGGAATCGGGGCCAACGTCCTGACTTTC.

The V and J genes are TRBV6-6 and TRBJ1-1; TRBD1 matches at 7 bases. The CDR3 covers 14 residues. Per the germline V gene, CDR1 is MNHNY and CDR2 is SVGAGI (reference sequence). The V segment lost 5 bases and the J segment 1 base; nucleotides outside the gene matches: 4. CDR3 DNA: TGTGCCAGCAGTGCCTGGGACAGGAACACTGAAGCTTTCTTT. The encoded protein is CASSAWDRNTEAFF.

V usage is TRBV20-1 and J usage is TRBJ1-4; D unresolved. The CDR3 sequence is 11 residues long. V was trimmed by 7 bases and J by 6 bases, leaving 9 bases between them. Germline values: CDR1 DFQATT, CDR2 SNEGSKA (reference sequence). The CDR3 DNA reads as TGCAGTGTACCAGCCTATGAAAAACTGTTTTTT. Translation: CSVPAYEKLFF.

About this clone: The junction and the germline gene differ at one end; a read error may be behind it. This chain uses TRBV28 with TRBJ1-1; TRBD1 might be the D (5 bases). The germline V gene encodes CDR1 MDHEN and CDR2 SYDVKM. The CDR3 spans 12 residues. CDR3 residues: CASSLPPRAVNF. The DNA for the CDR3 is TGTGCCAGCAGTTTACCCCCCAGGGCCGTTAACTTT.

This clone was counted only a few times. CDR3 sequence: CAIGPANTDTQYF. CDR3 nucleotides: TGTGCCATCGGACCGGCAAACACAGATACGCAGTATTTT. This sequence joins TRBV10-3 and TRBJ2-3; D is uncertain. The germline gives CDR1 ENHRY, CDR2 SYGVKD. The length of the CDR3 is 13 residues. V dropped 8 bases and J dropped 2 bases, with 11 bases sitting between them.